The 7 T cell receptor beta chains given below trace back to one sample, sequenced in a study of blood T cells in healthy people across ages. Then a second PCR, running roughly 7 to 12 cycles, was carried out with a sample-barcoded 5' primer and a J-beta primer mix. TCRdb passed the 5' RACE reads through MiXCR, listing each CDR3 protein once. The repertoire consists of about 940,000 distinct CDR3 sequences, with roughly 43% occurring once and the leading ten covering under 15%. What was sequenced was blood. The receptors were sampled from a man aged 30 to 39 in good health.

V is TRBV7-9 and J is TRBJ1-1; unclear D gene. Trimming shortened V by 5 bases and J by 2 bases, and 15 bases separated the two germline ends. The CDR3 has 15 residues. CDR1 SEHNR and CDR2 FQNEAQ come from the germline V gene (reference sequence). CDR3 nucleotide sequence: TGTGCCAGCAGCGCATTGCTGGGCCCCAACACTGAAGCTTTCTTT. Its translation is CASSALLGPNTEAFF. Full variable domain (outside the CDR3, taken from reference TRBV7-9 and TRBJ1-1): DTGVSQNPRHKITKRGQNVTFRCDPISEHNRLYWYRQTLGQGPEFLTYFQNEAQLEKSRLLSDRFSAERPKGSFSTLEIQRTEQGDSAMYLCASSALLGPNTEAFFGQGTRLTVV.

This chain joins TRBV6-5 and TRBJ1-6; 7 nucleotides match TRBD1. CDR3 length: 15 residues. CDR1 MNHEY and CDR2 SVGAGI come from the germline V gene. After removal of 5 bases from V and 4 bases from J, the junction contained 5 bases not matched to a gene. The CDR3 nucleotides read TGTGCCAGCAGTACGGGGACAGAGTATAATTCACCCCTCCACTTT. Protein product: CASSTGTEYNSPLHF.

CDR3 bases: TGCAGTACTGGAAGGACAGCTAGCAATCAGCCCCAGCATTTT. Translated, it gives CSTGRTASNQPQHF. This chain links TRBV20-1 with TRBJ1-5, with D possibly TRBD1 on 6 matching bases. CDR3 length equals 14 residues. V was clipped by 8 bases and J by 0 bases, with 14 bases between them. From germline, CDR1 is DFQATT and CDR2 SNEGSKA (reference sequence).

This clonotype was counted only a few times. The chain uses TRBV25-1 and TRBJ1-4; D remains ambiguous. The CDR3 runs to 13 residues. V lost 5 bases and J 4 bases, leaving 8 bases between the germline ends. Germline-derived CDR1 and CDR2 are MGHDK and SYGVNS. The CDR3 bases are TGTGCCAGCAGTCCGGAGGGTAATGAAAAACTGTTTTTT. It translates to CASSPEGNEKLFF.

The V call is TRBV3-1, the J call TRBJ2-5, with TRBD1 as a possible D gene (5 bases). Trimming left V 1 base short and J 4 bases short, with 13 bases between. Germline CDR1 reads LGHDT; CDR2 reads YNNKEL (reference sequence). The CDR3 runs 15 residues. The CDR3 sequence is CASSQVIGVRETQYF. The CDR3 DNA follows: TGTGCCAGCAGCCAAGTCATAGGGGTCCGAGAGACCCAGTACTTC.

This chain connects TRBV6-2 or TRBV6-3 to TRBJ2-7, with 7 bases lining up with TRBD1. Germline values: CDR1 MNHEY, CDR2 SVGEGT. The J segment lost 3 bases and the V segment lost 6 bases, leaving 2 bases of the junction unmatched. This CDR3 has 12 amino acids. This chain's CDR3 is CASRQGIYEQYF. The CDR3 bases are TGTGCCAGCAGACAGGGGATCTACGAGCAGTACTTC.

The chain uses TRBV20-1 and TRBJ1-2; weak D call: TRBD1 (6 bases). Germline-derived CDR1 and CDR2 are DFQATT and SNEGSKA (reference sequence). Trimming cost V 4 bases and J 8 bases, with 17 bases left between them. The CDR3 length is 13 residues. The CDR3 DNA sequence: TGCAGTGCTATTCCACAGGGACGAGCCGGCTACACCTTC. Protein sequence: CSAIPQGRAGYTF.